This T cell receptor (beta chain) was documented in a study of patients and donors after allogeneic stem cell transplantation. This clonotype was seen at least ten times. TCRdb independently ran MiXCR on the RT-PCR reads; one entry per CDR3 protein. The sample includes about 230,000 distinct CDR3 sequences, 13% to 15% of them seen just once. The sequence came from a human donor who was either an allogeneic HSCT recipient or a stem cell or donor lymphocyte infusion donor (not recorded which). It is not recorded whose cells these are; they may come from a transplant donor. Sequences were obtained from blood, either unsorted or a sorted T cell fraction (not recorded which).

CDR3 bases: TGTGCCAGCAGCTTAGGGACGGGGCGGCAAGAGACCCAGTACTTC. It specifies CASSLGTGRQETQYF. The chain links TRBV7-2 to TRBJ2-5; D tentatively fits TRBD1 or TRBD2 (5 bases each). Trimming removed 1 base from V and 2 bases from J, with 11 bases in between. CDR3 length equals 15 residues. From germline, CDR1 is SGHTA and CDR2 FQGNSA.